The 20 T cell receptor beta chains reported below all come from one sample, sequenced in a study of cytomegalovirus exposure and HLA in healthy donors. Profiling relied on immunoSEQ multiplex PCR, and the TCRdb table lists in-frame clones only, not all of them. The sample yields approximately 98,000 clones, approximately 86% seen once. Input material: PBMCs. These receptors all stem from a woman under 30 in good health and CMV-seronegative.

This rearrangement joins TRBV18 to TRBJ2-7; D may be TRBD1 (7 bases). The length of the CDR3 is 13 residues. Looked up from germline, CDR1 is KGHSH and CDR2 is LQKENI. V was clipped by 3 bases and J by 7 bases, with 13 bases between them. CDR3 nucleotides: TGTGCCAGCTCACCGGGGGGACAGACAGAGCAGTACTTC. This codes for CASSPGGQTEQYF. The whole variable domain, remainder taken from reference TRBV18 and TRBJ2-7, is NAGVMQNPRHLVRRRGQEARLRCSPMKGHSHVYWYRQLPEEGLKFMVYLQKENIIDESGMPKERFSAEFPKEGPSILRIQQVVRGDSAAYFCASSPGGQTEQYFGPGTRLTVT.

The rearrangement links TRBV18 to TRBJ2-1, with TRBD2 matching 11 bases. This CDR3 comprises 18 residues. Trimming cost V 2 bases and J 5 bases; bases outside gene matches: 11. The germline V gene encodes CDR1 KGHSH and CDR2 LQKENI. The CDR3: CASSPRQISGGAHNEQFF. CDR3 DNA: TGTGCCAGCTCACCAAGACAGATTAGCGGGGGGGCCCACAATGAGCAGTTCTTC. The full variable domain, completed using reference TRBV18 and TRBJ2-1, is NAGVMQNPRHLVRRRGQEARLRCSPMKGHSHVYWYRQLPEEGLKFMVYLQKENIIDESGMPKERFSAEFPKEGPSILRIQQVVRGDSAAYFCASSPRQISGGAHNEQFFGPGTRLTVL.

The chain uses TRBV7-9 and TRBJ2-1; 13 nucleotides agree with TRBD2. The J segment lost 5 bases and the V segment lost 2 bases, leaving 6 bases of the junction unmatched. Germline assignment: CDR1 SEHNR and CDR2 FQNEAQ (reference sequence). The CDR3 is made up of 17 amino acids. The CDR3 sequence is CASSLKLGTSGDNEQFF. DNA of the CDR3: TGTGCCAGCAGCTTAAAATTGGGGACTAGCGGGGACAATGAGCAGTTCTTC.

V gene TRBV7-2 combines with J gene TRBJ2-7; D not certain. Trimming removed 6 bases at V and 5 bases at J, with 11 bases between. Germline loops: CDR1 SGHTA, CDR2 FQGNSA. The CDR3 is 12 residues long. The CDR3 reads CASRPFEHEQYF. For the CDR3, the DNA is TGTGCCAGCAGGCCATTTGAGCACGAGCAGTACTTC.

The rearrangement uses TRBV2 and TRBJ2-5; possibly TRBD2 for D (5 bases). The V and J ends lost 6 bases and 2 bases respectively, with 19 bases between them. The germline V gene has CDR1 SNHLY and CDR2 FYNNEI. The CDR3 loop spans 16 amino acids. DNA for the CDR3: TGTGCCAGCAGCGCACGCCCTCGGGAAGGGCAAGAGACCCAGTACTTC. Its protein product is CASSARPREGQETQYF.

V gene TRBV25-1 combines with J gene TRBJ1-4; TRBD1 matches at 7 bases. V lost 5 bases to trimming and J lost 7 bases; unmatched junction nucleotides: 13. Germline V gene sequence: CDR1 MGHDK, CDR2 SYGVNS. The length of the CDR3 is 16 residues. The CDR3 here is CASSTPLRGPSEKLFF. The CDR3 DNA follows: TGTGCCAGCAGTACACCCTTGAGGGGGCCCTCTGAAAAACTGTTTTTT.

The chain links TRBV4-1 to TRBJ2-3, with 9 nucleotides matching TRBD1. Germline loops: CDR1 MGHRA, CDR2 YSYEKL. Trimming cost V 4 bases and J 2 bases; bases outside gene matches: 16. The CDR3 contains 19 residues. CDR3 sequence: CASSLPGQGREGATDTQYF. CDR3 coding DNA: TGCGCCAGCAGCCTGCCGGGACAGGGAAGAGAGGGGGCCACAGATACGCAGTATTTT.

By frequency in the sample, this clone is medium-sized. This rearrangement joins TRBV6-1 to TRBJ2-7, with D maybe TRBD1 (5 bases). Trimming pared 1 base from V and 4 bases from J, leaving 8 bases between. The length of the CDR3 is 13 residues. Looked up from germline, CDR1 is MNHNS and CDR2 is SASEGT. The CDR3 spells CASSEEGQYEQYF. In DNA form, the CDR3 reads TGTGCCAGCAGTGAAGAAGGACAATACGAGCAGTACTTC.

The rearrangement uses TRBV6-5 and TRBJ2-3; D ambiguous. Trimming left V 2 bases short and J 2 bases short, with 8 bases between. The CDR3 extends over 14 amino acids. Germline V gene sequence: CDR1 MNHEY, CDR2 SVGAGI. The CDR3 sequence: CASSYEALTDTQYF. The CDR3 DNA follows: TGTGCCAGCAGTTACGAGGCCCTCACAGATACGCAGTATTTT.

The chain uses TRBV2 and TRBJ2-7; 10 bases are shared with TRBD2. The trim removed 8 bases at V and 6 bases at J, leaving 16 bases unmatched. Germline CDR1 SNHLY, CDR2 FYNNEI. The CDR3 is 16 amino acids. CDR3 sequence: CASGRAGLAGVGEQYF. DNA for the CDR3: TGTGCCAGCGGAAGAGCCGGGCTAGCGGGGGTTGGCGAGCAGTACTTC.

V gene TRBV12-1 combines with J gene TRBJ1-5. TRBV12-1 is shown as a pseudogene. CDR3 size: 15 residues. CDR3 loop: CASSPPKYSNQPQHF. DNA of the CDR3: TGTGCCAGCAGCCCCCCTAAGTATAGCAATCAGCCCCAGCATTTT.

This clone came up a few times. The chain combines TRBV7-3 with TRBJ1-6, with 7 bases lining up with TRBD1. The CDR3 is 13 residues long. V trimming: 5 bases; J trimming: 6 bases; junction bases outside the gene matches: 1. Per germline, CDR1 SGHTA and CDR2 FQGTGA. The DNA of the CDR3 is TGTGCCAGCAGCAGACAGGGTAATTCACCCCTCCACTTT. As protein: CASSRQGNSPLHF.

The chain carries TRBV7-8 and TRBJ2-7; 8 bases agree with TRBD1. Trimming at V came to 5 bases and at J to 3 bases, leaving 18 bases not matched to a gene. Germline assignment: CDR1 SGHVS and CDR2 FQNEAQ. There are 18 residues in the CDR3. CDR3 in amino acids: CASSTETGAPTPFYEQYF. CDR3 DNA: TGTGCCAGCAGCACAGAGACAGGGGCCCCGACCCCCTTCTACGAGCAGTACTTC.

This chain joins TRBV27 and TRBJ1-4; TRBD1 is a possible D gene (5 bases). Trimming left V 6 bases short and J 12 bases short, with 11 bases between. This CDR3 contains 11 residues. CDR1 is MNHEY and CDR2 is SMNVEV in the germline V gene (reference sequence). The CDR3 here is CASRKGRELFF. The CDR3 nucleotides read TGTGCCAGCAGGAAGGGGAGGGAACTGTTTTTT.

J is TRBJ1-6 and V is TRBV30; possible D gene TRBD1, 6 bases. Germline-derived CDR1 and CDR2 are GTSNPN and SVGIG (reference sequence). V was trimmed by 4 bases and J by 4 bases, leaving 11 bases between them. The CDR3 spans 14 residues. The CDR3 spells CAWMRGSYNSPLHF. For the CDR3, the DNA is TGTGCCTGGATGAGGGGGAGTTATAATTCACCCCTCCACTTT.

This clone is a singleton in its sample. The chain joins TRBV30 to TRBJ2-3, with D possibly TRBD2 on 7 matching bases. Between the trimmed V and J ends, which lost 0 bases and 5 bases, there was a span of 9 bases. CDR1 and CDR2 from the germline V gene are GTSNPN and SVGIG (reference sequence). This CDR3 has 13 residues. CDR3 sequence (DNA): TGTGCCTGGAGTGTAGGGGGGGTAGATACGCAGTATTTT. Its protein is CAWSVGGVDTQYF.

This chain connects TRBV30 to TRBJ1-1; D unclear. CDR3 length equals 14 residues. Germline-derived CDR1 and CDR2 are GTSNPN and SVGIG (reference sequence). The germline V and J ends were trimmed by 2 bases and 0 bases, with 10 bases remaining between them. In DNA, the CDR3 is TGTGCCTGGAGTCGGCAGACAATGAACACTGAAGCTTTCTTT. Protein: CAWSRQTMNTEAFF.

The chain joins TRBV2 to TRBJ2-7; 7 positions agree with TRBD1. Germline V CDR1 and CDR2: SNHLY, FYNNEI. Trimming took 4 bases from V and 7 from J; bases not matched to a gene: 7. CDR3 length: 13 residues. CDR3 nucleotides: TGTGCCAGCAGTGTCAGGGGGAGTCTGGAGCAGTACTTC. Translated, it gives CASSVRGSLEQYF. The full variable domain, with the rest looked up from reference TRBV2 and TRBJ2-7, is EPEVTQTPSHQVTQMGQEVILRCVPISNHLYFYWYRQILGQKVEFLVSFYNNEISEKSEIFDDQFSVERPDGSNFTLKIRSTKLEDSAMYFCASSVRGSLEQYFGPGTRLTVT.

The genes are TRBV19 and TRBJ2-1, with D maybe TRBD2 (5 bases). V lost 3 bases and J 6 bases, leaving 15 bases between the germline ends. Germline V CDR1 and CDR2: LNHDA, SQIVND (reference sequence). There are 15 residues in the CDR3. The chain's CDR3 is CASSMDFLRVNEQFF. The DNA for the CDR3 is TGTGCCAGTAGTATGGACTTCCTCCGGGTCAATGAGCAGTTCTTC. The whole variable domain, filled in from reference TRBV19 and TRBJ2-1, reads DGGITQSPKYLFRKEGQNVTLSCEQNLNHDAMYWYRQDPGQGLRLIYYSQIVNDFQKGDIAEGYSVSREKKESFPLTVTSAQKNPTAFYLCASSMDFLRVNEQFFGPGTRLTVL.

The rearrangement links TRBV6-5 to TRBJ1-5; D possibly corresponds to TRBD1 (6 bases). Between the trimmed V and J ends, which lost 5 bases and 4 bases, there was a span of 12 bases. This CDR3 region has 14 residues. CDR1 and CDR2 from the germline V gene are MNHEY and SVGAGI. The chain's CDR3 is CASSVDSSNQPQHF. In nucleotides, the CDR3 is TGTGCCAGCAGTGTGGACAGTAGTAATCAGCCCCAGCATTTT.